Below are 21 T cell receptor beta chains sequenced from a single sample in a study of cytomegalovirus exposure and HLA in healthy donors. PCR involved 60 Vbeta and 13 Jbeta primers. Assay: immunoSEQ multiplex PCR; the TCRdb copy retains only in-frame clones and omits some. The sample records about 120,000 clones, 81% being singletons. Sequencing was performed on PBMCs. These receptors all stem from a middle-aged woman in good health and CMV-seronegative.

The table lists this clone with a few counts. A junction end diverges from the germline sequence, so it may reflect a read error. This chain connects TRBV5-1 to TRBJ2-5; 7 bases are shared with TRBD2. CDR3 size: 16 residues. The germline V gene encodes CDR1 SGHRS and CDR2 YFSETQ. This chain's CDR3 is CASRLGGGRMRETQYF. CDR3 coding DNA: TGCGCCAGCAGATTGGGGGGGGGACGGATGCGGGAGACCCAGTACTTC.

V usage is TRBV2 and J usage is TRBJ1-1; D remains ambiguous. Germline CDR1 reads SNHLY; CDR2 reads FYNNEI. The CDR3 spans 13 residues. V lost 8 bases to trimming and J lost 10 bases, with 20 bases between them. The CDR3 reads CASPQAVPARAFF. CDR3 DNA: TGTGCCAGCCCCCAAGCCGTACCAGCTAGAGCTTTCTTT.

V gene TRBV5-6 combines with J gene TRBJ1-2, with D possibly being TRBD1 (6 bases). CDR1 SGHDT and CDR2 YYEEEE come from the germline V gene. The V and J ends lost 4 bases and 5 bases respectively, with 21 bases between them. This CDR3 region has 16 residues. CDR3 in amino acids: CASSPGTKRFYYGYTF. In nucleotides, the CDR3 is TGTGCCAGCAGCCCGGGGACAAAGAGGTTTTATTATGGCTACACCTTC.

The V call is TRBV4-1, the J call TRBJ1-1, with a tentative D call TRBD1 (5 bases). Germline V gene sequence: CDR1 MGHRA, CDR2 YSYEKL. This CDR3 has 17 residues. V was cut by 1 base and J by 4 bases, with 19 bases left in between. The CDR3 sequence: CASSQGGYGGSGTEAFF. The CDR3 DNA follows: TGCGCCAGCAGCCAAGGGGGATACGGGGGTTCGGGCACTGAAGCTTTCTTT.

This clone was detected once. The rearrangement links TRBV29-1 to TRBJ2-7, with 10 bases aligning to TRBD1. The CDR3 extends over 13 amino acids. The V and J ends lost 6 bases and 3 bases, in that order; junction bases with no gene match: 5. The germline V gene has CDR1 SQVTM and CDR2 ANQGSEA. The DNA for the CDR3 is TGCAGCGTCTCGGACAGGGGGATCTACGAGCAGTACTTC. Translation gives CSVSDRGIYEQYF.

The chain carries TRBV13 and TRBJ2-3, with 11 bases that match TRBD2. V shed 5 bases, J shed 1 base, and the junction held 11 bases outside the gene matches. Per the germline V gene, CDR1 is PRHDT and CDR2 is FYEKMQ (reference sequence). The CDR3 has 18 residues. CDR3 in DNA: TGTGCCAGCAGCCCGGGGACTAGCGGAGACCATCGCACAGATACGCAGTATTTT. Translating gives CASSPGTSGDHRTDTQYF.

The chain carries TRBV7-8 and TRBJ1-3, with D perhaps TRBD1 (6 bases). Germline loops: CDR1 SGHVS, CDR2 FQNEAQ. The CDR3 is 15 residues long. V was clipped by 5 bases and J by 2 bases, with 13 bases between them. CDR3 sequence (DNA): TGTGCCAGCAGCCAGGGGAGGGCGACTGGAAACACCATATATTTT. This codes for CASSQGRATGNTIYF.

The chain is built from TRBV27 and TRBJ1-1, with D perhaps TRBD1 (5 bases). CDR3 size: 14 residues. The ends were cut back, 1 base at V and 0 bases at J, with 6 bases in the middle. Germline CDR1 reads MNHEY; CDR2 reads SMNVEV (reference sequence). CDR3 amino acids: CASSLWGVNTEAFF. The CDR3 DNA sequence: TGTGCCAGCAGTTTATGGGGGGTGAACACTGAAGCTTTCTTT.

CDR3 nucleotides: TGTGCCAGCAGCTTGGTTATCCGGGGAGGGGATGAGCAGTTCTTC. Translation gives CASSLVIRGGDEQFF. The rearrangement uses TRBV5-4 and TRBJ2-1, with 7 bases aligning to TRBD2. The CDR3 is 15 residues long. Germline V gene sequence: CDR1 SGHNT, CDR2 YYREEE (reference sequence). J gave up 8 bases and V 0 bases, and 8 bases lay outside the gene matches.

The chain recombines TRBV7-9 with TRBJ1-2; D is unresolved. V dropped 0 bases and J dropped 7 bases, with 21 bases sitting between them. The V gene's germline CDR1 is SEHNR and CDR2 FQNEAQ (reference sequence). The CDR3 extends over 17 amino acids. CDR3 protein: CASSLALKRRSRVGYTF. The CDR3 bases are TGTGCCAGCAGCTTAGCGCTCAAACGCCGTTCCCGGGTTGGCTACACCTTC. Full variable domain (outside the CDR3, taken from reference TRBV7-9 and TRBJ1-2): DTGVSQNPRHKITKRGQNVTFRCDPISEHNRLYWYRQTLGQGPEFLTYFQNEAQLEKSRLLSDRFSAERPKGSFSTLEIQRTEQGDSAMYLCASSLALKRRSRVGYTFGSGTRLTVV.

This clone showed up just once. This chain joins TRBV7-3 and TRBJ2-1, with TRBD1 matching over 11 bases. The CDR3 is 16 residues long. The trim removed 4 bases at V and 7 bases at J, leaving 9 bases unmatched. CDR1 and CDR2 (germline): SGHTA, FQGTGA. For the CDR3, the DNA is TGTGCCAGCAGCTCAAGCCGGGACAGGGGGTCAAATGAGCAGTTCTTC. This sequence encodes CASSSSRDRGSNEQFF.

The chain is built from TRBV2 and TRBJ2-7; perhaps TRBD2 as D (7 bases). The CDR3 totals 13 residues. Trimming took 4 bases from V and 4 from J, leaving 11 bases between them. In germline, CDR1 is SNHLY, CDR2 FYNNEI. In DNA form, the CDR3 reads TGTGCCAGCAGTGGGGGGGGCGTATACGAGCAGTACTTC. Translated, it gives CASSGGGVYEQYF.

This chain joins TRBV29-1 and TRBJ1-1; D may be TRBD1 (5 bases). The CDR3 consists of 11 residues. Germline V gene sequence: CDR1 SQVTM, CDR2 ANQGSEA. V gave up 7 bases and J gave up 0 bases, with 6 bases separating them. The CDR3 region is CSGRVNTEAFF. CDR3 bases: TGCAGCGGCAGGGTGAACACTGAAGCTTTCTTT.

The chain combines TRBV28 with TRBJ2-1; 9 bases map to TRBD2. With V trimmed by 2 bases and J by 7 bases, 12 bases remained unmatched. This CDR3 is built from 17 residues. Germline V gene sequence: CDR1 MDHEN, CDR2 SYDVKM. The CDR3 sequence is CASSLVAVSSGENEQFF. CDR3 bases: TGTGCCAGCAGTTTAGTTGCTGTGTCTAGCGGGGAAAATGAGCAGTTCTTC.

The chain couples TRBV5-4 to TRBJ2-5; 8 bases are a match to TRBD2. V was pared by 1 base and J by 1 base, with 6 bases of the junction left unmatched. The V gene's germline CDR1 is SGHNT and CDR2 YYREEE (reference sequence). The CDR3 covers 16 residues. CDR3 protein: CASSLSLAGGQETQYF. The CDR3 bases are TGTGCCAGCAGCTTGTCACTGGCGGGGGGCCAAGAGACCCAGTACTTC.

The V and J genes are TRBV28 and TRBJ2-1; 9 positions match TRBD2. Germline CDR1 and CDR2: MDHEN and SYDVKM. V lost 3 bases, J lost 0 bases, and 12 bases stayed unmatched. The CDR3 totals 19 residues. The chain's CDR3 is CASSLGSEREVGSYNEQFF. The CDR3 nucleotides are TGTGCCAGCAGTTTGGGCTCGGAGCGGGAGGTAGGCTCCTACAATGAGCAGTTCTTC.

The chain links TRBV9 to TRBJ1-4, with 7 bases identical to TRBD1. Trimming removed 2 bases from V and 3 bases from J; junction bases left unmatched: 10. The germline V gene has CDR1 SGDLS and CDR2 YYNGEE. The CDR3 has 17 amino acids. The DNA of the CDR3 is TGTGCCAGCAGCGTCGGATCCGGGACAGCAGCTAATGAAAAACTGTTTTTT. It specifies CASSVGSGTAANEKLFF.

The sample holds a few counts of this clone. V is TRBV6-1 and J is TRBJ2-5, with a possible D match to TRBD2 (6 bases). V lost 8 bases, J lost 4 bases, and 20 bases lay in between. Germline V gene sequence: CDR1 MNHNS, CDR2 SASEGT. The CDR3 is 15 amino acids. Here the CDR3 DNA reads TGTGCCAGCTCCCTTGCGGGACGTTTAGGAGAGACCCAGTACTTC. Protein sequence: CASSLAGRLGETQYF.

CDR3 protein: CASSFDTRNQPQHF. Here the CDR3 DNA reads TGTGCCAGCAGCTTCGACACGAGAAATCAGCCCCAGCATTTT. The chain links TRBV5-8 to TRBJ1-5, with D hard to call. The V end was cut by 2 bases, the J end by 4 bases, with 10 bases between. The CDR3 runs to 14 residues. Germline CDR1 is SGHTS and CDR2 is YDEGEE.

The genes are TRBV15 and TRBJ2-3; tentative D call: TRBD2 (5 bases). In germline, CDR1 is LNHNV, CDR2 YYDKDF (reference sequence). The CDR3 has 13 residues. V was trimmed by 0 bases and J by 5 bases, leaving 6 bases between them. CDR3: CATSRDSEDTQYF. The CDR3 nucleotides are TGTGCCACCAGCAGAGATAGCGAAGATACGCAGTATTTT. The whole variable domain, remainder taken from reference TRBV15 and TRBJ2-3, is DAMVIQNPRYQVTQFGKPVTLSCSQTLNHNVMYWYQQKSSQAPKLLFHYYDKDFNNEADTPDNFQSRRPNTSFCFLDIRSPGLGDTAMYLCATSRDSEDTQYFGPGTRLTVL.

The chain carries TRBV4-3 and TRBJ2-7; possible D gene TRBD1, 5 bases. The V end lost 0 bases, the J end lost 7 bases, and 10 bases lay between the germline ends. The CDR3 totals 13 residues. CDR1 and CDR2 (germline): LGHNA, YSLEER. In DNA form, the CDR3 reads TGCGCCAGCAGCCAAGATCAGGGTTGGGAGCAGTACTTC. Protein sequence: CASSQDQGWEQYF.